A selection of T cell receptor beta chains follows, all from one sample in a study of T cells after yellow fever vaccination. TCRdb processed the 5' RACE reads anew with MiXCR; each CDR3 protein has one entry. Among about 260,000 distinct CDR3 sequences listed, 5.2% were seen once. This material consisted of CD4+ T cells sorted from PBMCs, taken on the day of the yellow fever booster vaccination. The receptors stem from a man aged 18 to 30 who received the YFV17D yellow fever vaccine. Both conserved end residues are part of each CDR3. Each record gives: V gene, J gene, CDR3 protein.

v_call: TRBV7-2
j_call: TRBJ2-7
cdr3_aa: CASSPSGGPYEQYF

v_call: TRBV30
j_call: TRBJ2-3
cdr3_aa: CAWSVQGGAQYF

v_call: TRBV7-2
j_call: TRBJ2-5
cdr3_aa: CASSLGSGRETQYF

v_call: TRBV5-8
j_call: TRBJ2-2
cdr3_aa: CASILGLALSVNGELFF

v_call: TRBV6-5
j_call: TRBJ2-1
cdr3_aa: CASSFRTRDEQFF

v_call: TRBV15
j_call: TRBJ1-1
cdr3_aa: CARGETGRTEAFF

v_call: TRBV10-3
j_call: TRBJ2-3
cdr3_aa: CAISISVPGTDTQYF

v_call: TRBV7-7
j_call: TRBJ1-6
cdr3_aa: CASSFKGISYNSPLHF

v_call: TRBV7-8
j_call: TRBJ2-5
cdr3_aa: CASSFARQETQYF

v_call: TRBV14
j_call: TRBJ1-6
cdr3_aa: CASSPDLRYSPLHF

v_call: TRBV5-1
j_call: TRBJ2-2
cdr3_aa: CASSETGGPGELFF

v_call: TRBV6-2/TRBV6-3
j_call: TRBJ2-1
cdr3_aa: CASSLNPLTGAGEQFF

v_call: TRBV7-2
j_call: TRBJ2-3
cdr3_aa: CASSSLADFTDTQYF

v_call: TRBV5-1
j_call: TRBJ1-1
cdr3_aa: CATSQGSYTEAFF

v_call: TRBV18
j_call: TRBJ1-4
cdr3_aa: CASSPTVYATNEKLFF

v_call: TRBV3-1
j_call: TRBJ2-7
cdr3_aa: CASSQQTSSEQYF

v_call: TRBV7-9
j_call: TRBJ1-1
cdr3_aa: CASRAWGRRNTEAFF

v_call: TRBV7-2
j_call: TRBJ1-5
cdr3_aa: CASSLGDHLAQHF

v_call: TRBV5-1
j_call: TRBJ1-1
cdr3_aa: CATSGQEDTEAFF

v_call: TRBV10-3
j_call: TRBJ2-5
cdr3_aa: CAISESPTGLETQYF

v_call: TRBV9
j_call: TRBJ2-7
cdr3_aa: CASSVDAGSYEQYF

v_call: TRBV2
j_call: TRBJ1-5
cdr3_aa: CASRGGLVVQPQHF

v_call: TRBV11-2
j_call: TRBJ1-2
cdr3_aa: CASRAPGQGDGYTF

v_call: TRBV7-2
j_call: TRBJ1-2
cdr3_aa: CASSSRQGRGYTF

v_call: TRBV4-1
j_call: TRBJ1-4
cdr3_aa: CASSLQTGSTNEKLFF

v_call: TRBV12-3/TRBV12-4
j_call: TRBJ2-1
cdr3_aa: CASTLRGAENEQFF

v_call: TRBV2
j_call: TRBJ1-6
cdr3_aa: CASSSRGLNNSPLHF

v_call: TRBV30
j_call: TRBJ1-2
cdr3_aa: CAWSVLTGGVDTF

v_call: TRBV5-6
j_call: TRBJ2-5
cdr3_aa: CASSLPTGVQETQYF

v_call: TRBV7-2
j_call: TRBJ2-5
cdr3_aa: CASSLAGVAGVSRETQYF

v_call: TRBV19
j_call: TRBJ2-5
cdr3_aa: CASSISGRWETQYF

v_call: TRBV7-3
j_call: TRBJ2-3
cdr3_aa: CASSLGDWEVQYF

v_call: TRBV5-1
j_call: TRBJ2-5
cdr3_aa: CASSFGQGARTQYF

v_call: TRBV20-1
j_call: TRBJ2-5
cdr3_aa: CSAKSPLYQETQYF

v_call: TRBV27
j_call: TRBJ1-1
cdr3_aa: CASSFRRGSTEAFF

v_call: TRBV4-1
j_call: TRBJ1-5
cdr3_aa: CASSQVGRDQPQHF

v_call: TRBV4-3
j_call: TRBJ2-2
cdr3_aa: CASSHEVGSTGELFF

v_call: TRBV7-3
j_call: TRBJ1-2
cdr3_aa: CASSSRQGRGGYTF

v_call: TRBV19
j_call: TRBJ1-1
cdr3_aa: CASQGVSEAFF

v_call: TRBV7-9
j_call: TRBJ2-2
cdr3_aa: CASSGGTGGELFF

v_call: TRBV7-2
j_call: TRBJ1-6
cdr3_aa: CASSATGEEGSPLHF

v_call: TRBV7-8
j_call: TRBJ1-5
cdr3_aa: CASSLDGVIVGNQPQHF

v_call: TRBV7-3
j_call: TRBJ2-3
cdr3_aa: CASSPQRQGTLGTDTQYF

v_call: TRBV5-8
j_call: TRBJ2-3
cdr3_aa: CASSLMEHGYTDTQYF

v_call: TRBV20-1
j_call: TRBJ2-5
cdr3_aa: CSAPGPAETQYF

v_call: TRBV20-1
j_call: TRBJ2-5
cdr3_aa: CSANGVITVETQYF